This TCR beta chain was documented in a study of cytomegalovirus exposure and HLA in healthy donors (dated by TCRdb to 2016 to 2017). The study in broad terms: An earlier analysis of 550 to 700 of the donors reported roughly 300 Gb of sequence data and some 120 million unique TCR beta sequences from 150 million to 200 million T cells. Roughly 300 gigabases of sequencing data and around 80 million unique TCR sequences made up an early release that covered nearly 650 HLA-typed donors. The genetic ancestry cluster associated with self-reported Caucasian donors included roughly 84% of the 398 genotyped donors. The study was designed to test whether signatures of past pathogen exposure could be identified by cataloging public T cell receptors. The T cell repertoires of 666 subjects were profiled by immunosequencing and related to cytomegalovirus serostatus. In addition to the first cohort of several hundred subjects, a separate validation cohort of approximately 120 different subjects was used. To predict cytomegalovirus infection status, the study combined high-throughput TCR immunosequencing, statistical association of individual TCRs with disease status, and machine learning. A later analysis re-examined previously published TCR beta repertoires from more than 600 donors and added high-resolution HLA genotyping to investigate patterns of TCR occurrence. The later analysis used no new phenotypic data to find candidate immune exposures, relying instead on TCR beta sequences and their occurrence across donors. To decide whether each TCR beta V gene segment behaved as functional or pseudogenic, an earlier analysis of approximately 590 of the donors relied on high-throughput TCR beta sequencing. Donor age, sex, ethnicity and CMV serostatus were collected together with the repertoire data. A later genetic analysis used genome-wide SNP genotypes for about 65% of the roughly 700 donors, treating that subset as a discovery cohort. Every discovery cohort repertoire had been produced on one sequencing platform. Class I and class II HLA loci were covered by the typing at four-digit resolution. The number of donors typed differed by locus, with about 629-630 for A, B, C, DRB1 and DQB1, roughly 520 for DQA1, approximately 570 for DPA1, and 472 for DPB1. Because of strong linkage in the cohort, roughly five DR-DQ haplotypes were treated as single units for association and clustering. Across around 400 genotyped donors of the cohort, an average of approximately 200,000 unique TCR beta nucleotide sequences per donor were sequenced, and around 19% of those sequences were non-productive. What the authors observed across the whole study: Assigning TCR associations to individual alleles was difficult when HLA alleles, especially DR and DQ, strongly co-occurred. Three of the identified cytomegalovirus-associated TCR beta chains were confirmed in vitro to be specific for cytomegalovirus antigens. A later analysis found that most CMV-associated TCR beta chains appeared HLA-restricted, with HLA associations seemingly driven largely by CMV exposure. According to the authors, the approach could potentially be generalized to other disease states and immunological phenotypes. In a later analysis, some 18,000 TCR beta sequences were associated with specific HLA alleles at a false discovery rate of 0.05. The only immune exposure information available for the cohort was CMV serostatus. Because some donors lacked HLA typing at each locus, the association tests relied only on the typed subset. A later analysis found that TCR association rates varied across HLA loci, with DRB1 alleles showing the most associated TCRs and HLA-C alleles the fewest. A later analysis reported that several top co-occurrence clusters appeared linked to parvovirus B19, influenza, CMV and Epstein-Barr virus. The earlier analysis of about 600 of the donors excluded about 16 rarely observed V segments, including chromosome 9 orphons, because counts were too low. The study listed 150 to 200 TCR beta chains as associated with cytomegalovirus. Linkage disequilibrium might explain the correlated functional status among segregating V segments, but an unknown experimental factor could not be excluded. A further reported finding was that TCR beta sequences accurately predicted the HLA-A and HLA-B alleles for most subjects in the first cohort. Cytomegalovirus status was reported to be diagnosed by the classifier with high specificity and sensitivity in both the original and validation cohorts. The sequencing pipeline was judged likely to have produced a cluster of highly shared sequence variants as a technical artifact. While some public TCRs were present in many individuals, most TCR sequences turned up only very rarely across donors. In a later analysis, HLA-associated TCR beta chains showed more clonal expansion and lower generation probabilities than non-associated chains that were equally common. Roughly uniform sequencing depth across donors was assumed in presence/absence analyses, although this assumption may not hold. An earlier analysis of approximately 600 of the donors showed that most TCR beta V segments appeared in productive rearrangements either about 87% or about 30% of the time, which broadly matched IMGT annotations. Compared with the approximately 720-donor mean, donors in an Asian-associated ancestry cluster had fewer N-insertions in productive TCRs, according to a later genetic analysis. Only TCR beta chains were sequenced in this cohort, and the absence of alpha or paired-chain data limited detectable features. A later genetic analysis associated a missense DCLRE1C variant with V-gene and J-gene trimming of TCR beta chains, and an independent cohort replicated the association.

The sample holds one count of this clone. Its target antigen remains unknown. Base qualities are not recorded, but no much larger clone differs from it by a single base. The cohort comprised fewer than 750 healthy bone marrow donors. Cohort members were all nominally healthy when sampled, although unrecorded immune exposures were likely present. The donor tested CMV seronegative and was one of the 352 seronegative cohort members. A peripheral blood sample was provided by each donor, and peripheral blood mononuclear cells were used for TCR beta sequencing. The Qiagen DNeasy Blood Extraction Kit was used to extract genomic DNA from the blood cell samples. Library preparation employed the immunoSEQ multiplex PCR assay. For the multiplex PCR, a mixture combining 60 forward primers for TCR Vbeta segments and 13 reverse primers for TCR Jbeta segments was used. The CDR3 region of rearranged TCR beta genes was amplified from genomic DNA by a multiplex PCR assay. On the Illumina HiSeq System, the amplified TCR beta libraries were sequenced as 87-base-pair reads. The source study handled its data this way. Across the 600 to 700 repertoires, a later analysis counted some 81 million unique TCR beta chains, roughly 11 million of which were shared by at least two donors. Raw reads were error-corrected and collapsed into unique sequences by a nearest-neighbor algorithm in which closely related sequences were merged to remove PCR and sequencing errors. Alignment of CDR3 sequences to IMGT reference sequences was used to assign V, D and J gene segments. For a sequence to be retained, at least a six-nucleotide match to both a V gene segment and a J gene segment was required. Rearrangements were classified as productive when the CDR3 lacked stop codons and remained in frame with V and J, and all other rearrangements were classified as non-productive. CDR3 was defined according to IMGT convention as the region running from the second conserved V-encoded cysteine to the conserved J-encoded phenylalanine. The earlier analysis of 550 to 650 of the donors excluded any sequence lacking an unambiguous match to a single V gene segment. In an earlier analysis of 587 of the donors, V segments were called functional above 56.7% productive rearrangements and were called segregating when the between-donor standard deviation exceeded 5%. A statistical classification framework was developed to diagnose cytomegalovirus status using the catalog of TCR beta chain sequences. A later analysis assigned V and J genes by comparing TCR nucleotide sequences with IMGT/GENE-DB human TR gene sequences. The TCRdist pipeline was used in a later analysis to assign CDR3 sequences and most-parsimonious VDJ recombination scenarios. A later analysis defined each TCR beta chain by its CDR3 amino acid sequence plus V-gene family, and excluded reads lacking a unique V-gene family. To address suspected cross-contamination and a sequencing artifact, a later analysis removed roughly 640 highly shared, low-generation-probability nucleotide sequences. For each public chain, a later analysis derived a clonal expansion index from normalized ranks of inferred template counts within each repertoire. In a later analysis, generation probabilities were computed using a VDJ recombination model fitted to out-of-frame rearrangements, and the results were checked against IGoR. Hypergeometric tests were used in a later analysis to score TCR-TCR, TCR-HLA and TCR-CMV co-occurrence, with a repertoire-size bias correction applied to the TCR pairs. In a later analysis, false discovery rates were estimated by permuting HLA or CMV assignments 20 times. A later analysis grouped co-occurring TCRs with DBSCAN, adding TCRdist sequence similarity when clustering within HLA-allele-positive subsets. Repertoires with fewer than 30,000 or more than 120,000 public chains, plus five repertoires with anomalous nucleotide sharing, were excluded from co-occurrence clustering. The source is immuneACCESS, and TCRdb retained only in-frame sequences with V and J called. Part of the clones is not carried over; for the studies checked, unresolved V genes explain less than half of this, and the remainder is unexplained. That table gives V, J and clone size, and the DNA gave D and trimming. For this sample there are about 140,000 clones; approximately 80% appear just once. Roughly 4.9% of the sample is in the top ten clones.

Sequencing used PBMCs. The clonotype originates from a woman in her forties or fifties in good health and CMV-seronegative.

The nucleotides are TGTGCCATCAGTATCGGGGGGTCAAATCAGCCCCAGCATTTT. Its translation is CAISIGGSNQPQHF. The V and J genes are TRBV10-3 and TRBJ1-5; the best D guess is TRBD1, with 5 bases matching. CDR3 length: 14 amino acids, cysteine to phenylalanine. The sequence is cut down to CDR3 DNA, 42 bases in frame from base 1. Reading the germline V gene gives CDR1 ENHRY and CDR2 SYGVKD. Trimming takes 5 bases from V and 4 bases from J, and the germline ends sit 12 bases apart.